This TCR beta chain was obtained from a study of blood T cell repertoires in COVID-19. As for the study in general: In each case, the material was cDNA or gDNA derived from T cells, B-cell-depleted T cells, or PBMCs.

Sequencing used immunoSEQ multiplex PCR; TCRdb keeps in-frame clones, though not all of them. The sample has approximately 39,000 clones, about nine tenths seen once. The source material was peripheral blood. The sequence derives from a man in his fifties with active or convalescent COVID-19.

CDR3 in DNA: TGTGCCAGCAGCAACAAGCGGGGCAACACCGGGGAGCTGTTTTTT. The encoded protein is CASSNKRGNTGELFF. This rearrangement joins TRBV7-3 to TRBJ2-2; 7 bases are shared with TRBD2. Germline lookup yields CDR1 SGHTA and CDR2 FQGTGA. The V and J ends lost 5 bases and 2 bases, in that order; junction bases with no gene match: 5. The CDR3 has 15 residues. The full variable domain, completed using reference TRBV7-3 and TRBJ2-2, is GAGVSQTPSNKVTEKGKYVELRCDPISGHTALYWYRQSLGQGPEFLIYFQGTGAADDSGLPNDRFFAVRPEGSVSTLKIQRTERGDSAVYLCASSNKRGNTGELFFGEGSRLTVL.